These 19 T cell receptor beta chains share one sample of origin, sequenced in a study of T cells in Graves' hyperthyroidism and ophthalmopathy. Amplification of TCR beta CDR3 regions used RNA as the template. First-round RT-PCR with HTBI primers amplified the TCR CDR3 region. In TCRdb, the multiplex PCR reads were re-called with MiXCR into one record per CDR3 protein. The sample records 100,000 to 130,000 distinct CDR3 sequences, 15% to 20% being singletons. Specimen: blood. The origin of the receptors is a woman between 45 and 65 years old with Graves' hyperthyroidism.

The chain employs TRBV20-1 and TRBJ1-1; D is perhaps TRBD1 (6 bases). Trimming left V 0 bases short and J 0 bases short, with 26 bases between. The V gene's germline CDR1 is DFQATT and CDR2 SNEGSKA (reference sequence). The CDR3 loop spans 20 amino acids. The CDR3: CSARDRIVRGAYGLNTEAFF. The CDR3 DNA is TGCAGTGCTAGAGATCGTATTGTTCGGGGGGCGTACGGGCTGAACACTGAAGCTTTCTTT.

This clonotype was observed at least ten times. The J gene is TRBJ2-3, the V gene TRBV27; D is unresolved. The CDR3 spans 13 residues. Trimming pared 3 bases from V and 2 bases from J, leaving 6 bases between. Germline V gene sequence: CDR1 MNHEY, CDR2 SMNVEV (reference sequence). The CDR3 region is CASSLTYTDTQYF. CDR3 DNA: TGTGCCAGCAGTTTGACCTACACAGATACGCAGTATTTT.

The sample holds many counts of this clonotype. The chain employs TRBV5-1 and TRBJ2-7, with 7 bases lining up with TRBD1. The CDR3 consists of 13 residues. Germline V gene sequence: CDR1 SGHRS, CDR2 YFSETQ. Unmatched junction bases numbered 3, after V lost 2 bases and J lost 4 bases. The CDR3 nucleotides read TGCGCCAGCAGCTTAGGACAGGAGTACGAGCAGTACTTC. Translating gives CASSLGQEYEQYF.

This clonotype showed up many times. This chain connects TRBV6-1 to TRBJ2-1; maybe TRBD2 (6 bases). Trimming shortened V by 8 bases and J by 4 bases, and 15 bases separated the two germline ends. Germline assignment: CDR1 MNHNS and CDR2 SASEGT. CDR3 length equals 14 residues. CDR3 in amino acids: CASCNGGDYNEQFF. CDR3 sequence (DNA): TGTGCCAGCTGTAACGGGGGAGATTACAATGAGCAGTTCTTC.

This clonotype was seen only a few times. The CDR3 end shows no conserved phenylalanine or tryptophan, and so a read error is likely. V is TRBV5-1 and J is TRBJ1-6; tentatively, D is TRBD1 (5 bases). Germline assignment: CDR1 SGHRS and CDR2 YFSETQ. V lost 0 bases, J lost 2 bases, and 6 bases lay in between. The CDR3 spans 15 residues. The CDR3 loop reads CASSLGGTYNSPLHS. Here the CDR3 DNA reads TGCGCCAGCAGCTTGGGGGGGACCTATAATTCACCCCTCCACTCT.

There are many counts of this clonotype. This sequence joins TRBV2 and TRBJ2-1, with D perhaps given as TRBD1 or TRBD2 (6 bases each). This CDR3 is 14 amino acids long. The V end was cut by 7 bases, the J end by 9 bases, with 19 bases between. The germline V gene encodes CDR1 SNHLY and CDR2 FYNNEI. The CDR3 DNA reads as TGTGCCAGCACCCCCGCGGGTGGGGGGCTTGAGCAGTTCTTC. This translates into CASTPAGGGLEQFF.

This clonotype was counted many times. The chain has TRBV20-1 and TRBJ2-1, with D perhaps TRBD1 or TRBD2 (5 bases each). From germline, CDR1 is DFQATT and CDR2 SNEGSKA (reference sequence). This CDR3 contains 17 residues. V was shortened by 2 bases and J by 0 bases, with 17 bases between the two germline ends. This CDR3 is CSARPYRGGLSYNEQFF. The CDR3 DNA reads as TGCAGTGCTAGACCCTATCGGGGCGGACTCTCCTACAATGAGCAGTTCTTC.

This clonotype was recorded at least ten times. The chain couples TRBV24-1 to TRBJ2-5; TRBD1 matches at 7 bases. The CDR3 extends over 17 amino acids. The J segment lost 4 bases and the V segment lost 4 bases, leaving 14 bases of the junction unmatched. The germline gives CDR1 KGHDR, CDR2 SFDVKD. CDR3 in amino acids: CATSEPPGTESGETQYF. The CDR3 DNA sequence: TGTGCCACCAGTGAACCGCCGGGGACAGAAAGTGGAGAGACCCAGTACTTC.

This clonotype was seen many times. This sequence joins TRBV10-3 and TRBJ2-2; 7 nucleotides agree with TRBD1. The CDR3 is 15 residues long. CDR1 and CDR2 from the germline V gene are ENHRY and SYGVKD. J lost 4 bases, V lost 3 bases, and 5 bases had no gene match. As DNA, the CDR3 is TGTGCCATCAGTGAATCAGACAGGGCCACCGGGGAGCTGTTTTTT. This translates into CAISESDRATGELFF.

Many counts were recorded for this clonotype. The gene calls are TRBV20-1 and TRBJ2-7; 12 bases map to TRBD1. There are 14 residues in the CDR3. The germline CDR1 and CDR2 sequences are DFQATT and SNEGSKA (reference sequence). V lost 1 base, J lost 5 bases, and 3 bases stayed unmatched. The CDR3 loop is CSARGDRGPHEQYV. The DNA of the CDR3 is TGCAGTGCTAGAGGGGACAGGGGGCCTCACGAGCAGTACGTC.

This clonotype was counted many times. The chain links TRBV5-1 to TRBJ2-5; 9 bases are shared with TRBD2. Germline CDR1 SGHRS, CDR2 YFSETQ. Trimming cost V 1 base and J 3 bases; bases outside gene matches: 4. The CDR3 is made up of 15 amino acids. The CDR3, as DNA: TGCGCCAGCAGCTTGCCTAGCGGGATAGAAGAGACCCAGTACTTC. This sequence encodes CASSLPSGIEETQYF. The complete variable domain, with remaining parts taken from reference TRBV5-1 and TRBJ2-5, reads KAGVTQTPRYLIKTRGQQVTLSCSPISGHRSVSWYQQTPGQGLQFLFEYFSETQRNKGNFPGRFSGRQFSNSRSEMNVSTLELGDSALYLCASSLPSGIEETQYFGPGTRLLVL.

This clonotype was seen repeatedly, ten times or more. The chain has TRBV12-3 or TRBV12-4 and TRBJ2-1; the match to TRBD1 covers 7 bases. CDR3 size: 14 residues. Trimming at V came to 9 bases and at J to 8 bases, leaving 13 bases not matched to a gene. CDR3 protein: CASQKGALWHEQFF. The CDR3 DNA sequence: TGTGCCAGTCAAAAGGGGGCCCTCTGGCATGAGCAGTTCTTC.

This clonotype came up many times. The chain recombines TRBV19 with TRBJ1-1; D not certain. There are 12 residues in the CDR3. V dropped 10 bases and J dropped 1 base, with 10 bases sitting between them. Germline CDR1 reads LNHDA; CDR2 reads SQIVND (reference sequence). CDR3 in amino acids: CATRKGNTEAFF. CDR3 sequence (DNA): TGTGCCACCCGAAAGGGGAACACTGAAGCTTTCTTT.

The CDR3 reads CASSAWDQPQHF. Written as DNA, the CDR3 is TGTGCCAGCAGTGCCTGGGATCAGCCCCAGCATTTT. This chain joins TRBV6-2 or TRBV6-3 and TRBJ1-5; no reliable D call. The V and J ends lost 5 bases and 5 bases respectively, with 7 bases between them. Germline assignment: CDR1 MNHEY and CDR2 SVGEGT. The CDR3 is 12 residues long.

Ten or more counts support this clonotype. The gene calls are TRBV20-1 and TRBJ2-7, with 9 bases identical to TRBD2. The V gene end was trimmed by 5 bases and the J gene end by 3 bases; junction bases not matched to a gene: 8. The CDR3 is made up of 14 amino acids. Looked up from germline, CDR1 is DFQATT and CDR2 is SNEGSKA (reference sequence). The CDR3: CSARPGTSLYEQYF. The CDR3 coding sequence is TGCAGTGCTCGTCCCGGGACTAGCCTCTACGAGCAGTACTTC.

This clonotype has a count of ten or more. V is TRBV2 and J is TRBJ2-3, with D perhaps TRBD2 (5 bases). V was clipped by 4 bases and J by 0 bases, with 11 bases between them. Germline V gene sequence: CDR1 SNHLY, CDR2 FYNNEI. The CDR3 has 15 residues. As DNA, the CDR3 is TGTGCCAGCAGTGTGGGTCCGGGAAGCACAGATACGCAGTATTTT. This encodes CASSVGPGSTDTQYF. The whole variable domain, remainder taken from reference TRBV2 and TRBJ2-3, is EPEVTQTPSHQVTQMGQEVILRCVPISNHLYFYWYRQILGQKVEFLVSFYNNEISEKSEIFDDQFSVERPDGSNFTLKIRSTKLEDSAMYFCASSVGPGSTDTQYFGPGTRLTVL.

The table lists this clonotype with many counts. The chain couples TRBV6-1 to TRBJ1-2; TRBD1 is a possible D gene (5 bases). The germline gives CDR1 MNHNS, CDR2 SASEGT. V gave up 9 bases and J gave up 6 bases, with 11 bases separating them. This CDR3 comprises 11 residues. The CDR3 bases are TGTGCCAGTGTCGGGACGCATGGCTACACCTTC. It encodes CASVGTHGYTF.

This clonotype was counted ten times or more. The chain has TRBV20-1 and TRBJ2-1; 9 nucleotides match TRBD2. V gave up 2 bases and J gave up 9 bases; unmatched junction bases: 11. The CDR3 consists of 15 residues. CDR1 is DFQATT and CDR2 is SNEGSKA in the germline V gene (reference sequence). For the CDR3, the DNA is TGCAGTGCTAGACCAGTTCGCGGGAGGGCCTCTGAGCAGTTCTTC. Amino acid sequence: CSARPVRGRASEQFF.

This clonotype was seen ten or more times. This chain links TRBV11-2 with TRBJ2-3; 14 bases agree with TRBD2. CDR3 size: 16 residues. CDR1 and CDR2 (germline): SGHAT, FQNNGV. Trimming removed 4 bases from V and 5 bases from J; junction bases left unmatched: 5. CDR3 nucleotide sequence: TGTGCCAGCAGCTCGGGACTAGCGGGAGTTATAGATACGCAGTATTTT. It encodes CASSSGLAGVIDTQYF.